This TCR beta chain was sequenced in a study of cytomegalovirus exposure and HLA in healthy donors. Looking at the study overall: The 90 to 150 validation repertoires matched the approximately 700 first-cohort repertoires in platform, a later analysis reported.

TCRdb's table, derived via immunoSEQ multiplex PCR, lists solely in-frame clones and lacks some. The data contain approximately 160,000 clones, 84% of them singletons. The sequencing input was PBMCs. The receptor comes from a man in his thirties or forties in good health and CMV-seropositive.

The DNA for the CDR3 is TGTGCCTGGAGTGTACGTTGGCAGGATGGCTACACCTTC. Protein: CAWSVRWQDGYTF. The rearrangement joins TRBV30 to TRBJ1-2, with D unclear. V was pared by 0 bases and J by 6 bases, with 11 bases between. Germline loops: CDR1 GTSNPN, CDR2 SVGIG (reference sequence). The CDR3 runs to 13 residues. The full variable domain, its missing parts supplied by reference TRBV30 and TRBJ1-2, is SQTIHQWPATLVQPVGSPLSLECTVEGTSNPNLYWYRQAAGRGLQLLFYSVGIGQISSEVPQNLSASRPQDRQFILSSKKLLLSDSGFYLCAWSVRWQDGYTFGSGTRLTVV.